This TCR beta chain was profiled in a study of blood T cells in healthy people across ages. About this clonotype: The target antigen is unknown. One end of the junction does not line up with germline, which may come from a read error.

Isolation of PBMCs gave at least 6 million cells per sample. This CDR3 is built from 17 residues. Germline-derived CDR1 and CDR2 are SGHAT and FQNNGV. Through a sample-barcoded 5' primer and a J-beta primer mix, a second PCR was run for roughly 6 to 11 cycles. In TCRdb, the 5' RACE reads were re-called with MiXCR into one record per CDR3 protein. The data contain roughly 860,000 distinct CDR3 sequences, around 68% of them singletons. Regarding the study as a whole: The diversity estimates, figures obtained from one million T cells, were considered underestimates. As age increased, TCR beta diversity per million T cells fell in a roughly linear fashion. Higher diversity and more naive CD4+ cells were features of long-lived donors, compared to aged donors.

The source of this sequence is a man aged 25 to 40 in good health. What was sequenced was blood. This sequence joins TRBV11-2 and TRBJ2-5; TRBD1 agrees at 9 bases. DNA of the CDR3: TGTGTCAGCAGCTTGGGGCTAGGACAGGGGCGAGGAGAGACCCAGTACTTC. Its translation: CVSSLGLGQGRGETQYF.